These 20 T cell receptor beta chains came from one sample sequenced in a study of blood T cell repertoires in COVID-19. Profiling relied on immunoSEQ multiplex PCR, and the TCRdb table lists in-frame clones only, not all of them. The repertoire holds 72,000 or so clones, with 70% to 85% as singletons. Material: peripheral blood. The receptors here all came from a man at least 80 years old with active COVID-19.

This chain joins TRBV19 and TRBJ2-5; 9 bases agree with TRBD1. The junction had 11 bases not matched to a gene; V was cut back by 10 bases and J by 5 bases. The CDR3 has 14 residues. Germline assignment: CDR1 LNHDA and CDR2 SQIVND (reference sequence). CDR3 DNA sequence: TGTGCCACCGGACAGGGGCTGGGGACCGAGACCCAGTACTTC. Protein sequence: CATGQGLGTETQYF.

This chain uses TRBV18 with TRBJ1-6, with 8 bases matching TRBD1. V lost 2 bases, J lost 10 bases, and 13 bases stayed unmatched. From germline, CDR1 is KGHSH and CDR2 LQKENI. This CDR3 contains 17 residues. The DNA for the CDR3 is TGTGCCAGCTCACCAGCAGCAGGGGGCGTCTTAGGATCACCCCTCCACTTT. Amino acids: CASSPAAGGVLGSPLHF.

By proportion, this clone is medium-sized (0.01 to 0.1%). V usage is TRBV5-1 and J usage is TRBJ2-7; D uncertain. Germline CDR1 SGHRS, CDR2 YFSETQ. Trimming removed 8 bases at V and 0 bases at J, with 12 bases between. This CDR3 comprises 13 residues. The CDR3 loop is CASSIQTSYEQYF. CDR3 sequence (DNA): TGCGCCAGTTCGATACAGACCTCCTACGAGCAGTACTTC.

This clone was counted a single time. The CDR3 sequence is CASSLSAGVYEQYF. The CDR3 bases are TGCGCCAGCAGCTTGAGCGCAGGGGTGTACGAGCAGTACTTC. The V and J genes are TRBV5-1 and TRBJ2-7; TRBD1 is a possible D gene (6 bases). Trimming took off 1 base at V and 4 bases at J, with 12 bases between the two ends. In germline, CDR1 is SGHRS, CDR2 YFSETQ. This CDR3 comprises 14 residues.

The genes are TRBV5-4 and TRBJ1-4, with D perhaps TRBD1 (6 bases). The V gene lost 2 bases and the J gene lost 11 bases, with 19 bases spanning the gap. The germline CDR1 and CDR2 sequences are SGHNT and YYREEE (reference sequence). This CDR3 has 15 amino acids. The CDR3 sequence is CASSLTGWGTEKLFF. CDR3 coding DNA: TGTGCCAGCAGCTTAACAGGGTGGGGAACCGAGAAACTGTTTTTT.

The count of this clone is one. The CDR3 here is CASRAQGDPYEQYF. CDR3 coding DNA: TGTGCCAGCAGGGCCCAGGGGGATCCCTACGAGCAGTACTTC. The V gene is TRBV28, the J gene TRBJ2-7, with 7 nucleotides matching TRBD1. CDR1 is MDHEN and CDR2 is SYDVKM in the germline V gene. The CDR3 runs to 14 residues. V shed 6 bases, J shed 2 bases, and the junction held 7 bases outside the gene matches.

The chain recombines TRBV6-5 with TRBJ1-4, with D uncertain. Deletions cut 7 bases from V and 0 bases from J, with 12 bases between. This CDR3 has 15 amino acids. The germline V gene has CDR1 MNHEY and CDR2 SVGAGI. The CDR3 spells CASMRSGATNEKLFF. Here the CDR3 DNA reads TGTGCCAGCATGCGGTCCGGGGCAACTAATGAAAAACTGTTTTTT.

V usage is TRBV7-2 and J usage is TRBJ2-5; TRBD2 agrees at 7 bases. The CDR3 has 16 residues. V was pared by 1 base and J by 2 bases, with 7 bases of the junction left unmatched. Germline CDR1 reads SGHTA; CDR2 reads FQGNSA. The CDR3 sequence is CASSLDSKAGQETQYF. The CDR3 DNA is TGTGCCAGCAGCTTAGATAGTAAAGCGGGGCAAGAGACCCAGTACTTC. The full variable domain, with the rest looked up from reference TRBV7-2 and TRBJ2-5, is GAGVSQSPSNKVTEKGKDVELRCDPISGHTALYWYRQSLGQGLEFLIYFQGNSAPDKSGLPSDRFSAERTGGSVSTLTIQRTQQEDSAVYLCASSLDSKAGQETQYFGPGTRLLVL.

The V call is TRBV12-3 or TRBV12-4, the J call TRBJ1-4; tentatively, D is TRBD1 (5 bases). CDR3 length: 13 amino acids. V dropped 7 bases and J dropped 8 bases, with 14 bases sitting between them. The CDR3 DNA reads TGTGCCAGCATAGGAGGGGCGCGCGAAAAACTGTTTTTT. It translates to CASIGGAREKLFF.

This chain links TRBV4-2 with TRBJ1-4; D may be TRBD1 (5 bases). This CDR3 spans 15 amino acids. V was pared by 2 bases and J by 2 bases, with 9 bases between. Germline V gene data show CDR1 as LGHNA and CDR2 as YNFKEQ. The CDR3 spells CASSQPGWTNEKLFF. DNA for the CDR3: TGTGCCAGCAGCCAACCAGGGTGGACTAATGAAAAACTGTTTTTT.

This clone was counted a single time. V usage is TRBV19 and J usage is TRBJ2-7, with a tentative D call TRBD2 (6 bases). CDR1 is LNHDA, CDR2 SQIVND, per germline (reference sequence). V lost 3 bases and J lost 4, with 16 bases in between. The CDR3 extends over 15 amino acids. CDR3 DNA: TGTGCCAGTAGTATCCCTCGCGGGACTGGGTACGAGCAGTACTTC. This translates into CASSIPRGTGYEQYF.

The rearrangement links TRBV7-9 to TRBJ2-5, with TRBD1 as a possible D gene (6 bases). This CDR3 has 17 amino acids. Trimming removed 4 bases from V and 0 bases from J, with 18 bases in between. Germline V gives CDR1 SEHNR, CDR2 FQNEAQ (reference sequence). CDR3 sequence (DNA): TGTGCCAGCAGCTCGACCCCGGGACACCGGTACCAAGAGACCCAGTACTTC. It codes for CASSSTPGHRYQETQYF.

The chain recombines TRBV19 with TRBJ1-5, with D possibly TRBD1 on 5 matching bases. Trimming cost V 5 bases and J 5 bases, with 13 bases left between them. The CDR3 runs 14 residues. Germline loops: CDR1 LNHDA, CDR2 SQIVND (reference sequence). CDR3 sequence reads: CASSASGIYQPQHF. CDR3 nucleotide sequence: TGTGCCAGTAGTGCCTCAGGGATATATCAGCCCCAGCATTTT.

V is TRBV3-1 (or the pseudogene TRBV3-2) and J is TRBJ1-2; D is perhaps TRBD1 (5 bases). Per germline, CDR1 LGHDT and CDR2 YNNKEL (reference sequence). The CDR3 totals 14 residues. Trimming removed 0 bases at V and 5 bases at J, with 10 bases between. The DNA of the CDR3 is TGTGCCAGCAGCCAAGATTGGGGGGGATATGGCTACACCTTC. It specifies CASSQDWGGYGYTF.

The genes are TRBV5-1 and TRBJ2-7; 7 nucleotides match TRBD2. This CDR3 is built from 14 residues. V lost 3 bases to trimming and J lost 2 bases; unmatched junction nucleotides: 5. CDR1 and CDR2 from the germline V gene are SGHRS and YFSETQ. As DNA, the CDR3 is TGCGCCAGCAGCTCCGGACTAGAACCCTACGAGCAGTACTTC. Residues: CASSSGLEPYEQYF.

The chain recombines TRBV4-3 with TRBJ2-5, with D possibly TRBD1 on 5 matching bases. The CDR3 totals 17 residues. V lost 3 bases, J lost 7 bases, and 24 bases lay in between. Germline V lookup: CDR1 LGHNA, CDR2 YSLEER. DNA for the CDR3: TGCGCCAGCAGCCAGGAATTTCCAGAGACAGTGAAGAGGACCCAGTACTTC. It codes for CASSQEFPETVKRTQYF.

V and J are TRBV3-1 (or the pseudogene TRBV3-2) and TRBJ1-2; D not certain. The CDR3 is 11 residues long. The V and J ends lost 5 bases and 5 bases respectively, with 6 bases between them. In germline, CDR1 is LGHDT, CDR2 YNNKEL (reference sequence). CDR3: CASSALYGYTF. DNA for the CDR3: TGTGCCAGCAGCGCTCTATATGGCTACACCTTC.

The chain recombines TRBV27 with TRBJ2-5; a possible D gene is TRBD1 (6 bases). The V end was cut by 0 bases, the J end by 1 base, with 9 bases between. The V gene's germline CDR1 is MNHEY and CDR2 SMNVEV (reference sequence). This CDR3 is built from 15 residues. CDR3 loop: CASSLSGGPQETQYF. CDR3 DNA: TGTGCCAGCAGTTTATCAGGGGGTCCCCAAGAGACCCAGTACTTC.

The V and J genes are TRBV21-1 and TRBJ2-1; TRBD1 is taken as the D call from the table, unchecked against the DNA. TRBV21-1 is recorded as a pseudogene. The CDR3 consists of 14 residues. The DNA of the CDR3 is TGTGCCAGCAGCCCCCGGGACAGGGCTACTGAGCAGTTCTTC. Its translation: CASSPRDRATEQFF.

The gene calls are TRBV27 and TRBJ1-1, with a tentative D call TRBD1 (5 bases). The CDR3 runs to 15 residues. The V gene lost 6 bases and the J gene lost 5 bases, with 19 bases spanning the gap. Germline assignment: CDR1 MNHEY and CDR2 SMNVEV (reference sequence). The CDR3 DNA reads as TGTGCCAGCAGACTATCGTGGGGGGGTAGTACTGAAGCTTTCTTT. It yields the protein CASRLSWGGSTEAFF.